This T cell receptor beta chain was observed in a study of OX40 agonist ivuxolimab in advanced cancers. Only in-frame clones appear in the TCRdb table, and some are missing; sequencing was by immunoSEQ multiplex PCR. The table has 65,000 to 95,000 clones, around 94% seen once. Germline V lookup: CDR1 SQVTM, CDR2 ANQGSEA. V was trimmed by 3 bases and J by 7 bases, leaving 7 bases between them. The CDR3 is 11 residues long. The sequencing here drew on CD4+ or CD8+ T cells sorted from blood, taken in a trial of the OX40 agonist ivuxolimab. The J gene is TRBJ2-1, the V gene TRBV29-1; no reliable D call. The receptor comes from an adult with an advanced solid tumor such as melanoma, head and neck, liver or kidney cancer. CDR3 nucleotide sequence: TGCAGCGTTGAGATACAGAATGAGCAGTTCTTC. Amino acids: CSVEIQNEQFF.